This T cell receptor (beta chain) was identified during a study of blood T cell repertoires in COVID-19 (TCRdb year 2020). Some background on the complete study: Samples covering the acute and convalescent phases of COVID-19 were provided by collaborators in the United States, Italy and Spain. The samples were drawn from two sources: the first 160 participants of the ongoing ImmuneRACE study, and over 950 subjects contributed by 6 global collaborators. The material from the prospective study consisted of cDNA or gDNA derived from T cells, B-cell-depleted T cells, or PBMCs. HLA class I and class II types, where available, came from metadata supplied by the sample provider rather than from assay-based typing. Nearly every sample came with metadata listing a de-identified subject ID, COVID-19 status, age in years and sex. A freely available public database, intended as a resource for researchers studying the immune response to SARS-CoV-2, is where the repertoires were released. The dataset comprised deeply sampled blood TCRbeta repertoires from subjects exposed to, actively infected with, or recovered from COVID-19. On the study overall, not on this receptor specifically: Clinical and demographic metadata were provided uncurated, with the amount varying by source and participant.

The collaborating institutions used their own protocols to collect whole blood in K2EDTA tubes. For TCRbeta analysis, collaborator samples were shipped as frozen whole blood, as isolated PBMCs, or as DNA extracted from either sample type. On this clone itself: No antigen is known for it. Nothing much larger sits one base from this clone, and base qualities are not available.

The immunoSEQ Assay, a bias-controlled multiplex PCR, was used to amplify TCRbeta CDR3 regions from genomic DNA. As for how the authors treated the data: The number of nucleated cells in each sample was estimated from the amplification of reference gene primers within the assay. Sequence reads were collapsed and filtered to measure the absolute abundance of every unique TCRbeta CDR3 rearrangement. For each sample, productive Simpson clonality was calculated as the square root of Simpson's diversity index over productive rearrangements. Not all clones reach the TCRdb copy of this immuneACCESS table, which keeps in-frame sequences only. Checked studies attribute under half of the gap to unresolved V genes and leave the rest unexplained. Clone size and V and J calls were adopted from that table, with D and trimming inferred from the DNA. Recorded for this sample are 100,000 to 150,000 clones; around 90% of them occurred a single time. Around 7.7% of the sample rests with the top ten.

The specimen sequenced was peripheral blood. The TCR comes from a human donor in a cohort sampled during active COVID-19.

The CDR3 reads CASSSRTALYNEQFF. Here is the DNA: TGTGCCAGCTCATCTCGGACAGCTTTGTACAATGAGCAGTTCTTC. This chain joins TRBV18 to TRBJ2-1; TRBD1 could be the D gene, as 6 bases match. CDR1 is given as KGHSH and CDR2 as LQKENI, both from the germline V gene. At the junction V is shortened by 5 bases and J by 4 bases, with 15 bases in between. The CDR3, from cysteine to phenylalanine, totals 15 residues. The kept DNA is CDR3 alone, 45 bases in frame from the first base.